These 23 T cell receptor beta chains originate from one sample sequenced in a study of response to subunit inactivated influenza vaccine (dated by TCRdb to 2017 to 2018). Libraries were built with RT-PCR. The instrument was an Illumina HiSeq 2500. TCRdb reprocessing: public reads trimmed at Q25 with fastp, clones called with MiXCR, in-frame beta chains kept. CDR3 protein sequences are deduplicated, and each keeps its most common genes and DNA. The sample yields roughly 700,000 distinct CDR3 sequences; 15% to 19% were counted once. The biggest ten clones account for around a tenth of the sample. This sample comprised PBMCs from blood, obtained 11 to 12 days after vaccination. Receptors originate from a man in his forties or fifties who received an inactivated influenza vaccine. Donor details come from another sample of the same person, matched by shared clones.

This clonotype occurred many times. The rearrangement uses TRBV12-3 or TRBV12-4 and TRBJ2-2; 8 bases fit TRBD2. With V trimmed by 6 bases and J by 4 bases, 10 bases remained unmatched. The CDR3 consists of 16 residues. The CDR3, as DNA: TGTGCCAGCAGCCCCAGCCCGGGAGGGCCCACCGGGGAGCTGTTTTTT. Protein sequence: CASSPSPGGPTGELFF.

The chain recombines TRBV15 with TRBJ2-3; D is unresolved. The V gene lost 4 bases and the J gene lost 3 bases, with 8 bases spanning the gap. Per the germline V gene, CDR1 is LNHNV and CDR2 is YYDKDF (reference sequence). The CDR3 sequence is 13 residues long. The CDR3 spells CATSKDTTDTQYF. The CDR3 nucleotides read TGTGCCACCAGCAAAGACACTACAGATACGCAGTATTTT.

The chain combines TRBV27 with TRBJ1-2; 9 bases are a match to TRBD1. CDR3 length: 14 residues. Germline V gene data show CDR1 as MNHEY and CDR2 as SMNVEV (reference sequence). The ends lost 5 bases at V and 4 bases at J; junction bases unmatched: 5. In DNA, the CDR3 is TGTGCCAGCAGTGACACAGGGGGCGCCTATGGCTACACCTTC. Translation: CASSDTGGAYGYTF.

The chain is built from TRBV12-3 or TRBV12-4 and TRBJ1-1, with D maybe TRBD1 (6 bases). The CDR3 loop spans 14 amino acids. Trimming took off 6 bases at V and 4 bases at J, with 15 bases between the two ends. The CDR3 sequence: CASRSGRGGTEAFF. CDR3 DNA sequence: TGTGCCAGCAGATCCGGGAGGGGGGGCACTGAAGCTTTCTTT.

The rearrangement joins TRBV20-1 to TRBJ1-4; D is unclear. Looked up from germline, CDR1 is DFQATT and CDR2 is SNEGSKA (reference sequence). There are 12 residues in the CDR3. V lost 1 base to trimming and J lost 4 bases, with 4 bases between them. CDR3: CSARGGNEKLFF. The DNA for the CDR3 is TGCAGTGCTAGAGGGGGTAATGAAAAACTGTTTTTT.

The chain has TRBV6-2 or TRBV6-3 and TRBJ2-7; no definite D call. Trimming took 2 bases from V and 2 from J, leaving 16 bases between them. The CDR3 is made up of 16 amino acids. Germline lookup yields CDR1 MNHEY and CDR2 SVGEGT. Here the CDR3 DNA reads TGTGCCAGCAGTTACGATGTTTATGGACCTCCCTACGAGCAGTACTTC. This translates into CASSYDVYGPPYEQYF.

This clonotype was counted at least ten times. The rearrangement joins TRBV12-3 or TRBV12-4 to TRBJ2-5; the D gene is possibly TRBD1 (5 bases). This CDR3 contains 13 residues. Between the trimmed V and J ends, which lost 5 bases and 5 bases, there was a span of 12 bases. The CDR3 sequence: CASSPRGRETQYF. DNA of the CDR3: TGTGCCAGCAGTCCTAGGGGCAGGGAGACCCAGTACTTC.

This clonotype has more than one count but fewer than ten. Here the CDR3 DNA reads TGTGCCAGCTCACCAGGGGAGGCTCAGCCCCAGCATTTT. Protein product: CASSPGEAQPQHF. The V call is TRBV18, the J call TRBJ1-5; no definite D call. V gave up 2 bases and J gave up 6 bases, with 8 bases separating them. The CDR3 runs to 13 residues. The V gene's germline CDR1 is KGHSH and CDR2 LQKENI.

V usage is TRBV7-6 and J usage is TRBJ1-6, with a possible D match to TRBD1 (5 bases). Germline V gene data show CDR1 as SGHVS and CDR2 as FNYEAQ. This CDR3 has 14 amino acids. Trimming left V 5 bases short and J 7 bases short, with 12 bases between. The CDR3: CASSRTLKNSPLHF. Here the CDR3 DNA reads TGTGCCAGCAGCCGGACACTAAAAAATTCACCCCTCCACTTT.

The chain has TRBV10-3 and TRBJ2-7; TRBD2 agrees at 10 bases. The CDR3 has 16 residues. Germline values: CDR1 ENHRY, CDR2 SYGVKD. V lost 4 bases to trimming and J lost 0 bases; unmatched junction nucleotides: 6. CDR3 bases: TGTGCCATCAGTGCTGTTAGCGGGAGGAGCTCCTACGAGCAGTACTTC. This sequence encodes CAISAVSGRSSYEQYF.

V is TRBV28 and J is TRBJ2-3, with 8 bases identical to TRBD1. The CDR3 is made up of 12 amino acids. The germline V gene encodes CDR1 MDHEN and CDR2 SYDVKM. V lost 4 bases, J lost 8 bases, and 2 bases stayed unmatched. In nucleotides, the CDR3 is TGTGCCAGCAGTTCGACAGGGGCTACGCAGTATTTT. This encodes CASSSTGATQYF.

This sequence joins TRBV5-1 and TRBJ2-1; 14 bases map to TRBD2. V shed 3 bases and J 9 bases; nucleotides not matched to a gene: 8. Germline V gives CDR1 SGHRS, CDR2 YFSETQ. There are 16 residues in the CDR3. As DNA, the CDR3 is TGCGCCAGCAGCTGGGGACTAGCGGGAGTTGATGGTGAGCAGTTCTTC. As protein: CASSWGLAGVDGEQFF.

The CDR3 reads CASSWMTEDFSGANVLTF. CDR3 coding DNA: TGTGCCAGCAGCTGGATGACGGAGGACTTCTCTGGGGCCAACGTCCTGACTTTC. The chain uses TRBV7-8 and TRBJ2-6; a possible D gene is TRBD2 (5 bases). This CDR3 is built from 18 residues. Germline V gene lookup returns CDR1 SGHVS and CDR2 FQNEAQ. V gave up 4 bases and J gave up 0 bases, with 16 bases separating them.

CDR3 nucleotides: TGCGCCAGCAGCTTGGCCGATGCGCGGGATACGCAGTATTTT. This translates into CASSLADARDTQYF. The gene calls are TRBV5-1 and TRBJ2-3; no clear D gene. V was cut by 0 bases and J by 6 bases, with 11 bases left in between. CDR3 length equals 14 residues. CDR1 is SGHRS and CDR2 is YFSETQ in the germline V gene.

This clonotype appeared a few times. The V and J genes are TRBV10-3 and TRBJ2-5; no definite D call. CDR1 is ENHRY and CDR2 is SYGVKD in the germline V gene. The length of the CDR3 is 13 residues. V was pared by 0 bases and J by 5 bases, with 7 bases between. The CDR3: CAISESMLETQYF. The CDR3 DNA sequence: TGTGCCATCAGTGAGTCAATGCTGGAGACCCAGTACTTC.

The rearrangement joins TRBV3-1 to TRBJ2-1, with a weak D call TRBD2 (6 bases). In germline, CDR1 is LGHDT, CDR2 YNNKEL (reference sequence). There are 15 residues in the CDR3. The V and J ends lost 4 bases and 4 bases respectively, with 14 bases between them. CDR3 protein: CASSRVSGGYNEQFF. The CDR3 bases are TGTGCCAGCAGCCGCGTCTCCGGGGGATACAATGAGCAGTTCTTC.

This clonotype was seen at least ten times. J is TRBJ1-2 and V is TRBV6-1; 8 nucleotides line up with TRBD1. This CDR3 spans 15 amino acids. V was clipped by 6 bases and J by 3 bases; unmatched bases: 9. Germline CDR1 is MNHNS and CDR2 is SASEGT. CDR3: CASSLRTGSYYGYTF. Here the CDR3 DNA reads TGTGCCAGCAGCCTACGGACAGGGAGTTACTATGGCTACACCTTC.

This clonotype was picked up a small number of times. The V gene is TRBV4-2, the J gene TRBJ2-7; possible D gene TRBD1, 5 bases. V lost 0 bases to trimming and J lost 2 bases, with 17 bases between them. The germline gives CDR1 LGHNA, CDR2 YNFKEQ. This CDR3 region has 17 residues. CDR3 sequence: CASSQDRTPLTAYEQYF. The DNA of the CDR3 is TGTGCCAGCAGCCAAGATAGGACACCCCTAACCGCCTACGAGCAGTACTTC.

The chain employs TRBV30 and TRBJ2-7; the D gene is possibly TRBD1 (6 bases). Trimming pared 2 bases from V and 3 bases from J, leaving 20 bases between. This CDR3 region has 16 residues. CDR1 GTSNPN and CDR2 SVGIG come from the germline V gene (reference sequence). CDR3 in amino acids: CAWSTGSGTKLYEQYF. The CDR3 DNA reads TGTGCCTGGAGTACTGGGTCCGGGACAAAACTCTACGAGCAGTACTTC.

This clonotype was counted only a few times. The CDR3 nucleotides are TGTGCCAGCAGCACGACTAGCATCGAGACCCAGTACTTC. Translating it yields CASSTTSIETQYF. This chain joins TRBV28 and TRBJ2-5; 7 nucleotides line up with TRBD2. The germline V gene has CDR1 MDHEN and CDR2 SYDVKM. The CDR3 runs 13 residues. V lost 6 bases, J lost 5 bases, and 6 bases stayed unmatched.

The rearrangement uses TRBV5-1 and TRBJ1-1, with a weak D call TRBD1 (5 bases). Germline V gives CDR1 SGHRS, CDR2 YFSETQ. With 3 bases removed from V and 0 bases from J, the gap between germline ends came to 12 bases. The CDR3 totals 15 residues. CDR3 in amino acids: CASSSQAGLNTEAFF. The DNA of the CDR3 is TGCGCCAGCAGCTCCCAGGCAGGGCTGAACACTGAAGCTTTCTTT.

This clonotype came up a few times. This chain uses TRBV5-5 with TRBJ2-2; 12 positions agree with TRBD2. The length of the CDR3 is 15 residues. V trimming: 4 bases; J trimming: 8 bases; junction bases outside the gene matches: 6. Germline V gives CDR1 SGHKS, CDR2 YYEKEE (reference sequence). The CDR3 DNA reads TGTGCCAGCAGCAAGACTAGCGGGAGTCGAGGGGAGCTGTTTTTT. Translating gives CASSKTSGSRGELFF.

The sample holds many counts of this clonotype. The genes are TRBV6-2 or TRBV6-3 and TRBJ2-7; 9 bases are shared with TRBD1. Per the germline V gene, CDR1 is MNHEY and CDR2 is SVGEGT. Trimming at V came to 7 bases and at J to 3 bases, leaving 7 bases not matched to a gene. CDR3 length: 14 residues. In nucleotides, the CDR3 is TGTGCCAGCAATCCGGGACAGGGCAGCTACGAGCAGTACTTC. This gives the protein CASNPGQGSYEQYF.